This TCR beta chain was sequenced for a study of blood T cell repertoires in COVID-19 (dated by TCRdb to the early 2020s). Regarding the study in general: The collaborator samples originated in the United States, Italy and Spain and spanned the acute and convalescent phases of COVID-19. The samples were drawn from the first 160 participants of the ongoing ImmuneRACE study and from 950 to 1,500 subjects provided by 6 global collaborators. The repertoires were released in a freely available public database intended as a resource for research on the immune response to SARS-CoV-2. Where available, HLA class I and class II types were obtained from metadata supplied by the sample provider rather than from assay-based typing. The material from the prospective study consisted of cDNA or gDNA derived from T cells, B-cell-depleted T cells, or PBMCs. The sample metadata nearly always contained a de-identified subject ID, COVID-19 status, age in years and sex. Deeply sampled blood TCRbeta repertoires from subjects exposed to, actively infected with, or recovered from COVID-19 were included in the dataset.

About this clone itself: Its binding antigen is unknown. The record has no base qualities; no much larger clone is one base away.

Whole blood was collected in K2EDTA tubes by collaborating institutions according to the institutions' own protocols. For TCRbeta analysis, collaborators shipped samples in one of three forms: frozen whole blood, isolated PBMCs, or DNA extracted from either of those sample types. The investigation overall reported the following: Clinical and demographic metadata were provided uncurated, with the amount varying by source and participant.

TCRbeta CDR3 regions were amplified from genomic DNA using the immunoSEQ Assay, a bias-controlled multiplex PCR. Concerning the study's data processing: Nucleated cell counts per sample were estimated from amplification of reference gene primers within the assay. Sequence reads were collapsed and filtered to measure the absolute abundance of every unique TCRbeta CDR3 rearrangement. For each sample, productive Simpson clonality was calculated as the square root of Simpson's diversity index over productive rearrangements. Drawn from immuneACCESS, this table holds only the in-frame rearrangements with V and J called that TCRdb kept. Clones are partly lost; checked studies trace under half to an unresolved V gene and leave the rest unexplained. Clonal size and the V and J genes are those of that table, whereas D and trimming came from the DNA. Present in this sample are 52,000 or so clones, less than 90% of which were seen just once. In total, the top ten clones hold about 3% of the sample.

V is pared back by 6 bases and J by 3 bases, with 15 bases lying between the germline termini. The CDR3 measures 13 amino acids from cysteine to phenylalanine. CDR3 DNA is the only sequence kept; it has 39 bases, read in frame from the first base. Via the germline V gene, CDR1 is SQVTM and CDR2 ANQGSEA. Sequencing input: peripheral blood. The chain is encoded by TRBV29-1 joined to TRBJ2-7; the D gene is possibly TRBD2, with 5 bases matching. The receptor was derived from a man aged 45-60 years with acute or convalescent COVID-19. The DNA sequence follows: TGCAGCGTACAGACACCGGGGAACTACGAGCAGTACTTC. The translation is CSVQTPGNYEQYF.